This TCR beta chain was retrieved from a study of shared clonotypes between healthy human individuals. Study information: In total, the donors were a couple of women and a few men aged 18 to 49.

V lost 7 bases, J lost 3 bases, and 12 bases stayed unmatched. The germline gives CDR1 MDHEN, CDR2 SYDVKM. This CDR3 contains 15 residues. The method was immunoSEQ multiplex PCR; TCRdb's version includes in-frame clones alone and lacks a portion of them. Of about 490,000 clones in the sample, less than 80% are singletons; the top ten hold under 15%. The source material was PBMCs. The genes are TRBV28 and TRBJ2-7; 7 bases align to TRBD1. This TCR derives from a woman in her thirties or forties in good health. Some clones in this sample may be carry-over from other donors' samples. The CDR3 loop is CASNLPGQLNYEQYF. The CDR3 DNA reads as TGTGCCAGCAACCTCCCGGGACAGTTAAACTACGAGCAGTACTTC.